This T cell receptor (beta chain) is drawn from a study of cytomegalovirus exposure and HLA in healthy donors (TCRdb year 2017). A note on the overall study: In an earlier analysis of under 750 of the donors, 250 to 350 Gb of sequence data and some 120 million unique TCR beta sequences from roughly 200 million T cells were reported. An early release covering just under 650 HLA-typed donors comprised about 290 gigabases of sequencing data and around 80 million unique TCR sequences. Of the 398 genotyped donors, over 65% fell in the genetic ancestry cluster associated with self-reported Caucasian donors. The study aimed to test whether cataloging public T cell receptors could reveal signatures of past pathogen exposure. The study profiled the T cell repertoires of 550 to 700 subjects by immunosequencing and related them to cytomegalovirus serostatus. Besides the first cohort of roughly 700 subjects, a separate validation cohort made up of 120 different subjects was used. To predict cytomegalovirus infection status, the study brought together high-throughput TCR immunosequencing, statistical association of individual TCRs with disease status, and machine learning. A later analysis re-examined previously published TCR beta repertoires from roughly 650 donors and added high-resolution HLA genotyping to investigate patterns of TCR occurrence. Rather than drawing on any new phenotypic data, the later analysis identified candidate immune exposures from TCR beta sequences and the way those sequences occurred across donors. To decide whether each TCR beta V gene segment behaved as functional or pseudogenic, an earlier analysis of nearly 600 of the donors relied on high-throughput TCR beta sequencing. Alongside the repertoire data, information on donor age, sex, ethnicity and CMV serostatus was compiled. A later genetic analysis took genome-wide SNP genotypes for about three fifths of the 666 donors and used that subset as a discovery cohort. All discovery cohort repertoires had been generated on a single sequencing platform. HLA typing covered class I and class II loci at four-digit resolution. The number of typed donors differed by locus: roughly 629-640 for A, B, C, DRB1 and DQB1; some 540 for DQA1; 606 for DPA1; and about 470 for DPB1. About five DR-DQ haplotypes were treated as single units for association and clustering because of strong linkage in the cohort. On average, around 240,000 unique TCR beta nucleotide sequences were sequenced per donor among 398 genotyped donors of the cohort, with roughly 18% of those sequences being non-productive. Study-level results and caveats: A further reported finding was that TCR beta sequences accurately predicted the HLA-A and HLA-B alleles for most subjects in the first cohort. In a later analysis, TCR association rates were found to vary across HLA loci, with the most associated TCRs seen for DRB1 alleles and the fewest for HLA-C alleles. A later genetic analysis reported fewer N-insertions in productive TCRs among donors in an Asian-associated ancestry cluster than the roughly 700-donor mean. At a false discovery rate of 0.05, a later analysis linked fewer than 20,000 TCR beta sequences to specific HLA alleles. In an earlier analysis of several hundred of the donors, most TCR beta V segments were observed in productive rearrangements about 87% or about 30% of the time, broadly matching IMGT annotations. The classifier was reported to diagnose cytomegalovirus status with high specificity and sensitivity in both the original cohort and the validation cohort. For the cohort, immune exposure information was limited to CMV serostatus. A total of about 180 TCR beta chains were listed by the study as associated with cytomegalovirus. In a later genetic analysis, a missense DCLRE1C variant was associated with V-gene and J-gene trimming of TCR beta chains, and the association was replicated in an independent cohort. Because the 87-base-pair reads could not distinguish some IMGT-functional V segments, including TRBV6-2 and TRBV6-3, those segments were excluded. Correlated functional status among segregating V segments might reflect linkage disequilibrium, but an unknown experimental factor could not be ruled out. Most CMV-associated TCR beta chains appeared to be HLA-restricted in a later analysis, and the HLA associations seemed to be driven largely by CMV exposure. According to the authors, the approach could potentially be generalized to other disease states and immunological phenotypes. Several of the top co-occurrence clusters appeared to be linked to parvovirus B19, influenza, CMV and Epstein-Barr virus, according to a later analysis. Compared with equally common non-associated chains, HLA-associated TCR beta chains in a later analysis were more clonally expanded and had lower generation probabilities. A group of highly shared sequence variants was considered likely to be a technical artifact of the sequencing pipeline. Presence/absence analyses assumed roughly uniform sequencing depth across donors, an assumption that may not hold. The cohort was sequenced for TCR beta chains only, and without alpha or paired-chain data the features that could be detected were limited. Assigning TCR associations to individual alleles was difficult when HLA alleles, especially DR and DQ, strongly co-occurred. Most TCR sequences were observed very rarely across donors, whereas some public TCRs were present in many individuals. Because HLA typing was missing for some donors at each locus, association tests included only the typed subset. In vitro tests confirmed that three of the cytomegalovirus-associated TCR beta chains recognize cytomegalovirus antigens. Because counts were too low, some 17 rarely observed V segments, including chromosome 9 orphons, were excluded from the earlier analysis of a few hundred of the donors.

V is clipped by 2 bases and J by 5 bases, and the sequence between their germline boundaries is 7 bases long. From its cysteine to its phenylalanine, the CDR3 spans 13 amino acids. Left in the record is the CDR3 DNA by itself, 39 bases read in frame from the first base. The germline V gene encodes CDR1 SNHLY and CDR2 FYNNEI. For this clone: It lacks a known antigen. The record has no base qualities; no much larger clone is one base away.

The cohort comprised fewer than 700 healthy bone marrow donors. All cohort members were sampled while nominally healthy, although unrecorded immune exposures were likely present. The donor tested CMV seropositive and was one of the 289 seropositive cohort members. Each donor provided a peripheral blood sample, and peripheral blood mononuclear cells were used for TCR beta sequencing. Genomic DNA extraction from the blood cell samples was performed with the Qiagen DNeasy Blood Extraction Kit. The library was obtained by the immunoSEQ multiplex PCR assay. A mixture of 60 forward primers for TCR Vbeta segments and 13 reverse primers for TCR Jbeta segments was used in the multiplex PCR. Amplification of the CDR3 region of rearranged TCR beta genes was performed with a multiplex PCR assay on genomic DNA. The Illumina HiSeq System was used to sequence the amplified TCR beta libraries as 87-base-pair reads. The original pipeline was this. A later analysis counted tens of millions of unique TCR beta chains across the 550 to 700 repertoires, and around 9.9 million of these chains were shared by at least two donors. Raw reads were error-corrected and collapsed into unique sequences by a nearest-neighbor algorithm in which closely related sequences were merged to remove PCR and sequencing errors. Alignment of CDR3 sequences to IMGT reference sequences was used to assign V, D and J gene segments. For a sequence to be retained, a match of at least six nucleotides to both a V gene segment and a J gene segment was required. A rearrangement was called productive if the CDR3 had no stop codons and remained in frame with V and J, and every other rearrangement was called non-productive. Following IMGT convention, CDR3 was defined as the stretch from the second conserved V-encoded cysteine to the conserved J-encoded phenylalanine. The earlier analysis of 550 to 650 of the donors excluded any sequence lacking an unambiguous match to a single V gene segment. In an earlier analysis of more than 500 of the donors, a V segment was called functional when productive rearrangements were above 56.7%, and segregating when the standard deviation between donors exceeded 5%. A statistical classification framework was built to diagnose cytomegalovirus status from the catalog of TCR beta chain sequences. In a later analysis, TCR nucleotide sequences were compared against IMGT/GENE-DB human TR gene sequences so that V and J genes could be assigned. In a later analysis, CDR3 sequences and most-parsimonious VDJ recombination scenarios were assigned using the TCRdist pipeline. A later analysis defined each TCR beta chain by its CDR3 amino acid sequence plus V-gene family, and excluded reads lacking a unique V-gene family. As a way to deal with suspected cross-contamination and a sequencing artifact, a later analysis dropped hundreds of nucleotide sequences that were highly shared and had low generation probability. A later analysis calculated a clonal expansion index for each public chain from normalized within-repertoire ranks of inferred template counts. Generation probabilities in a later analysis came from a VDJ recombination model fitted to out-of-frame rearrangements, and those results were checked against IGoR. A later analysis scored TCR-TCR, TCR-HLA and TCR-CMV co-occurrence with hypergeometric tests, applying a repertoire-size bias correction to TCR pairs. In a later analysis, false discovery rates were estimated by permuting HLA or CMV assignments 20 times. In a later analysis, co-occurring TCRs were grouped using DBSCAN, and TCRdist sequence similarity was added for clustering within HLA-allele-positive subsets. Repertoires with fewer than 30,000 or more than 120,000 public chains, plus five repertoires with anomalous nucleotide sharing, were excluded from co-occurrence clustering. TCRdb limited this immuneACCESS table to in-frame rearrangements with V and J called. A share of clones is missing; checked studies link under half to unresolved V genes, and the rest is unexplained. V, J and clone size are those of that table, while D and trimming were read from the DNA. This sample has about 130,000 clones in its table, and more than 80% of those were observed once. Around 8.9% of the sample is taken by the ten largest.

The sequencing input was PBMCs. The sequence links TRBV2 to TRBJ2-1; the D gene is perhaps TRBD1, from 6 matching bases. The sequence was collected from a man aged 30-40 years in good health and CMV-seropositive. CDR3 reads: CASSEPGDNEQFF. The nucleotide sequence is given as TGTGCCAGCAGTGAACCAGGGGACAATGAGCAGTTCTTC.